This TCR beta chain comes out of a study of blood T cell repertoires in COVID-19 (dated by TCRdb to 2018 to 2020). Concerning the study at large: Collaborator samples came from the United States, Italy and Spain and covered acute and convalescent phases of COVID-19. The samples were drawn from the first 160 participants of the ongoing ImmuneRACE study and from 1,254 subjects provided by 6 global collaborators. A de-identified subject ID, COVID-19 status, age in years and sex were almost always included in the sample metadata. The prospective study material was composed of cDNA or gDNA derived from T cells, B-cell-depleted T cells, or PBMCs. Subjects who had been exposed to COVID-19, were actively infected with it, or had recovered from it provided the deeply sampled blood TCRbeta repertoires that made up the dataset. The repertoires were released in a freely available public database meant as a resource for research on the immune response to SARS-CoV-2. Where available, HLA class I and class II types were obtained from metadata supplied by the sample provider rather than from assay-based typing.

The CDR3 spans 13 residues, from the cysteine through the phenylalanine. The kept DNA is CDR3 alone, 39 bases in frame from the first base. CDR1 and CDR2 are read off the germline V gene as LGHNT and FRNRAP. Trimming at the junction amounts to 7 bases on V and 1 base on J, and the germline ends lie 10 bases apart. This clone was seen ten or more times. No antigen is known for it. The input lacks base qualities; no much larger clone sits a single base away. Participants in the prospective study were enrolled through a virtual design, were aged 18 to 89 years, and lived in 24 United States geographic areas. In the prospective study, participants were assigned to cohorts based on the clinical history participants reported in a screening survey and a study questionnaire. Recovered participants in ImmuneRACE Cohort 3 were defined by two consecutive negative NP/OP PCR tests, clearance by a healthcare professional, or resolution of symptoms. In the prospective study, mobile phlebotomists collected whole blood, serum and a nasopharyngeal or oropharyngeal swab from each participant. Additional blood draws and questionnaires over a 2-month period could optionally be provided by prospective study participants. Blood samples from the prospective study were shipped frozen or at room temperature prior to DNA extraction.

TCRbeta CDR3 regions were amplified from genomic DNA using the immunoSEQ Assay, a bias-controlled multiplex PCR. Under the source paper's analysis protocol: Nucleated cell counts per sample were estimated from amplification of reference gene primers within the assay. To quantify the absolute abundance of each unique TCRbeta CDR3 rearrangement, sequence reads were collapsed and filtered. For each sample, productive Simpson clonality was calculated by taking the square root of Simpson's diversity index across productive rearrangements. This immuneACCESS table, as held by TCRdb, lists in-frame sequences with V and J called but not all clones. Of the missing ones, under half trace to an unresolved V gene in checked studies; the others have no known cause. V and J calls and clone size follow that table, whereas D and trimming were derived from the DNA. For this sample there are around 200,000 clones; more than 80% appear just once. 6.2% of the sample belongs to the ten largest clones.

The paper as a whole reports these results and caveats: The amount of clinical and demographic metadata varied by source and participant and was provided uncurated.

This receptor was obtained from a middle-aged man who had recovered from COVID-19. This chain joins TRBV12-5 to TRBJ1-1; tentative D gene TRBD1, with 5 bases matching. Sequenced sample: PBMCs or T cells enriched from blood (not recorded which). This receptor has the CDR3 CASEQEPNTEAFF. The nucleotide sequence is TGTGCTAGTGAACAGGAGCCGAACACTGAAGCTTTCTTT.